Each of the 5 T cell receptor beta chains below was sequenced from the same sample in a study of cytomegalovirus exposure and HLA in healthy donors. The PCR had 60 Vbeta and 13 Jbeta primers. Only in-frame clones appear in the TCRdb table, and some are missing; sequencing was by immunoSEQ multiplex PCR. The sample lists 110,000 or so clones; around 77% were seen once. The material sequenced was PBMCs. These receptors were obtained from a woman aged 30 to 39 in good health and CMV-seropositive.

This clone was observed a few times. The V and J genes are TRBV29-1 and TRBJ2-3; 11 nucleotides line up with TRBD2. Germline V gene data show CDR1 as SQVTM and CDR2 as ANQGSEA. V dropped 4 bases and J dropped 5; count of bases not matched to a gene: 8. This CDR3 spans 15 amino acids. CDR3 sequence (DNA): TGCAGCGTTGGGGACGGACTAGCGGGTATAGATACGCAGTATTTT. This translates into CSVGDGLAGIDTQYF.

CDR3 loop: CASSISGFNSPLHF. In nucleotides, the CDR3 is TGTGCCAGTAGTATTTCGGGTTTTAATTCACCCCTCCACTTT. The chain recombines TRBV19 with TRBJ1-6; no definite D call. Looked up from germline, CDR1 is LNHDA and CDR2 is SQIVND (reference sequence). CDR3 length: 14 amino acids. Trimming took 3 bases from V and 6 from J, leaving 9 bases between them.

The chain links TRBV27 to TRBJ1-5, with a weak D call TRBD1 (5 bases). The CDR3 has 16 amino acids. CDR1 is MNHEY, CDR2 SMNVEV, per germline (reference sequence). The germline V and J ends were trimmed by 4 bases and 4 bases, with 17 bases remaining between them. In DNA, the CDR3 is TGTGCCAGCAGTTCCCTTGGGTACCAGGGTAATCAGCCCCAGCATTTT. It encodes CASSSLGYQGNQPQHF.

On this clone: This sample also contains other DNA sequences that code for the same CDR3. This chain uses TRBV5-1 with TRBJ1-1, with D perhaps TRBD1 (5 bases). CDR1 is SGHRS, CDR2 YFSETQ, per germline. Between the trimmed V and J ends, which lost 0 bases and 0 bases, there was a span of 6 bases. The CDR3 spans 14 residues. The CDR3 DNA reads TGCGCCAGCAGCTTGGACAGGATGAACACTGAAGCTTTCTTT. This codes for CASSLDRMNTEAFF. Full variable domain (outside the CDR3, taken from reference TRBV5-1 and TRBJ1-1): KAGVTQTPRYLIKTRGQQVTLSCSPISGHRSVSWYQQTPGQGLQFLFEYFSETQRNKGNFPGRFSGRQFSNSRSEMNVSTLELGDSALYLCASSLDRMNTEAFFGQGTRLTVV.

CDR3: CASGLTGGVSPLHF. CDR3 in DNA: TGTGCTAGTGGTTTGACAGGGGGGGTATCACCCCTCCACTTT. The rearrangement joins TRBV12-5 to TRBJ1-6; 8 nucleotides match TRBD1. After removal of 2 bases from V and 10 bases from J, the junction contained 4 bases not matched to a gene. Germline lookup yields CDR1 LGHNT and CDR2 FRNRAP. There are 14 residues in the CDR3.